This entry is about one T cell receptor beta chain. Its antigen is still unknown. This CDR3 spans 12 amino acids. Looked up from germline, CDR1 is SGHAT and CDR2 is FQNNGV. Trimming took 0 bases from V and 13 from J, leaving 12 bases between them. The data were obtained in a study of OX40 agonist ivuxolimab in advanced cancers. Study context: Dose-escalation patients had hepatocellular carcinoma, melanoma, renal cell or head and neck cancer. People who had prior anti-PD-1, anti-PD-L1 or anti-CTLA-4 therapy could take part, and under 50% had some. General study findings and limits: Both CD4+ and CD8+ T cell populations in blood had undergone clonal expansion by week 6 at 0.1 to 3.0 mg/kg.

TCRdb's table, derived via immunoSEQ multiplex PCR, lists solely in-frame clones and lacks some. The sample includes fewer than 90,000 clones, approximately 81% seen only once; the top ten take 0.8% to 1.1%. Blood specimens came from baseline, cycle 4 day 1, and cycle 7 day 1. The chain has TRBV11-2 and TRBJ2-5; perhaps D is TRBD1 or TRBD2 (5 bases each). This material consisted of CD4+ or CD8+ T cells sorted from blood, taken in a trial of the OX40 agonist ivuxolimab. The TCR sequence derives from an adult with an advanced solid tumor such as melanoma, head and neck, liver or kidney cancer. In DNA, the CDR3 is TGTGCCAGCAGCTTAGATAGGGACCCGCCGTACTTC. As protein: CASSLDRDPPYF.